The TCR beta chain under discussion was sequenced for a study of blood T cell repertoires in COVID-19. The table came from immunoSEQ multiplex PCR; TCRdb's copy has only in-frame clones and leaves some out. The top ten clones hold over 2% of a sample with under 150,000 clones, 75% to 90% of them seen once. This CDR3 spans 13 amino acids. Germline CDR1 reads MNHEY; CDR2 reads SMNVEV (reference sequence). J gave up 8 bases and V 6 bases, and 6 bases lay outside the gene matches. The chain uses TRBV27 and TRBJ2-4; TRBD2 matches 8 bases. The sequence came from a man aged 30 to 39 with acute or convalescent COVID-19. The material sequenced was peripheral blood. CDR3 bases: TGTGCCAGCAGACCTTCGGGGGGGGACATTCAGTACTTC. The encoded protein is CASRPSGGDIQYF.